One sample yielded the 11 T cell receptor beta chains listed below, sequenced in a study of blood T cells in healthy people across ages. Then a second PCR, running about 6 to 12 cycles, was carried out with a sample-barcoded 5' primer and a J-beta primer mix. Via MiXCR, TCRdb re-called the 5' RACE reads, giving one row per CDR3 protein. Of roughly 500,000 distinct CDR3 sequences in the sample, approximately 25% were seen once. The sample was blood. The receptors here all came from a woman aged 70-85 years in good health.

The chain joins TRBV30 to TRBJ2-3; 7 nucleotides line up with TRBD2. Trimming removed 4 bases from V and 5 bases from J; junction bases left unmatched: 3. This CDR3 is 12 amino acids long. Per germline, CDR1 GTSNPN and CDR2 SVGIG (reference sequence). CDR3 residues: CAWTASGDTQYF. The CDR3 DNA follows: TGTGCCTGGACTGCTAGCGGAGATACGCAGTATTTT.

This clonotype was seen a handful of times. J is TRBJ2-5 and V is TRBV7-2, with 12 bases identical to TRBD2. The assigned J gene may be wrong: the sequence end matches TRBJ2-1 better. This CDR3 is 14 amino acids long. Germline assignment: CDR1 SGHTA and CDR2 FQGNSA. The CDR3 bases are TGTGCCAGCAGCTTTCTAGCGGGGGGGCTAGAGCAGTTCTTC. It codes for CASSFLAGGLEQFF.

The rearrangement joins TRBV6-2 or TRBV6-3 to TRBJ2-1, with no clear D. The V gene lost 5 bases and the J gene lost 6 bases, with 14 bases spanning the gap. Germline values: CDR1 MNHEY, CDR2 SVGEGT. The CDR3 is made up of 14 amino acids. The DNA of the CDR3 is TGTGCCAGCAGTCACGTTCTGGGCCGCAATGAGCAGTTCTTC. It translates to CASSHVLGRNEQFF.

This clonotype turned up a few times. The CDR3: CSAHSTDANYGYTF. DNA of the CDR3: TGCAGTGCTCATTCGACCGATGCTAACTATGGCTACACCTTC. This chain connects TRBV20-1 to TRBJ1-2; no definite D call. The germline V gene encodes CDR1 DFQATT and CDR2 SNEGSKA (reference sequence). Between the trimmed V and J ends, which lost 5 bases and 0 bases, there was a span of 13 bases. This CDR3 is 14 amino acids long.

The chain employs TRBV5-1 and TRBJ2-3; possibly TRBD1 or TRBD2 for D (6 bases each). Germline CDR1 SGHRS, CDR2 YFSETQ. This CDR3 has 14 residues. V lost 7 bases and J 2 bases, leaving 14 bases between the germline ends. CDR3 in amino acids: CASGPRGPTDTQYF. CDR3 sequence (DNA): TGCGCCAGCGGCCCCCGGGGGCCCACAGATACGCAGTATTTT.

The chain is built from TRBV20-1 and TRBJ1-2, with TRBD1 matching 7 bases. There are 17 residues in the CDR3. V was clipped by 5 bases and J by 0 bases; unmatched bases: 15. The germline CDR1 and CDR2 sequences are DFQATT and SNEGSKA (reference sequence). The CDR3 coding sequence is TGCAGTGCTCCCACACCAGACAGGGACGGTTCTAACTATGGCTACACCTTC. Translation: CSAPTPDRDGSNYGYTF.

This chain connects TRBV9 to TRBJ2-5, with 12 nucleotides matching TRBD2. The end of the DNA aligns better with TRBJ2-1, so the J call may be wrong. Germline assignment: CDR1 SGDLS and CDR2 YYNGEE. The CDR3 spans 16 residues. CDR3 protein: CASSETTSGGVYEQFF. The DNA for the CDR3 is TGTGCCAGCAGCGAAACGACTAGCGGGGGAGTATATGAGCAGTTCTTC.

The chain recombines TRBV5-6 with TRBJ1-1, with D hard to call. This CDR3 is 13 amino acids long. Trimming pared 2 bases from V and 4 bases from J, leaving 9 bases between. Per the germline V gene, CDR1 is SGHDT and CDR2 is YYEEEE. Here the CDR3 DNA reads TGTGCCAGCAGCTTAAGCTCGGGCACTGAAGCTTTCTTT. It yields the protein CASSLSSGTEAFF.

This clonotype appeared a few times. This chain joins TRBV29-1 and TRBJ1-2; a weak D match, TRBD1 (6 bases). The CDR3 has 12 amino acids. V lost 6 bases and J lost 3, with 11 bases in between. Germline V gene lookup returns CDR1 SQVTM and CDR2 ANQGSEA. Here the CDR3 DNA reads TGCAGCGTAGCAAACAGGGACTATGGCTACACCTTC. The encoded protein is CSVANRDYGYTF.

J is TRBJ2-7 and V is TRBV5-1; 9 positions agree with TRBD1. Germline V gene sequence: CDR1 SGHRS, CDR2 YFSETQ. This CDR3 is 17 amino acids long. The J segment lost 2 bases and the V segment lost 2 bases, leaving 11 bases of the junction unmatched. The CDR3, as DNA: TGCGCCAGCAGCTTTTCCCCAAGCGGGACAGGGACCTACGAGCAGTACTTC. Its translation: CASSFSPSGTGTYEQYF.

Only a few counts were recorded for this clonotype. The chain links TRBV12-3 or TRBV12-4 to TRBJ2-3, with no clear D. This CDR3 has 15 amino acids. With 2 bases removed from V and 4 bases from J, the gap between germline ends came to 13 bases. The CDR3 nucleotides read TGTGCCAGCAGTTTAATAGCCTACCGCCCAGATACGCAGTATTTT. Encoded protein: CASSLIAYRPDTQYF.